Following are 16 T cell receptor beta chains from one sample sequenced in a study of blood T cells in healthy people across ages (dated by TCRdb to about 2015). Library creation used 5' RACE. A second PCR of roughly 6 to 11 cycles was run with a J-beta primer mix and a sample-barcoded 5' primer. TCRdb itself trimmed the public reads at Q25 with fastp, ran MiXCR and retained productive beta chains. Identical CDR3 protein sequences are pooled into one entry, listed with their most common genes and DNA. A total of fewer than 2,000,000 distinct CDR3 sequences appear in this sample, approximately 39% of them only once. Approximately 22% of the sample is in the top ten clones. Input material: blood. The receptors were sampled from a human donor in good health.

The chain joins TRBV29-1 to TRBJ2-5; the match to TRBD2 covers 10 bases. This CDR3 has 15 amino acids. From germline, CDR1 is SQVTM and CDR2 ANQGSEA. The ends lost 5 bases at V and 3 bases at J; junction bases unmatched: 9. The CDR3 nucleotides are TGCAGCGTTAAGAGAAGCGGGGGGGCAAAAGAGACCCAGTACTTC. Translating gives CSVKRSGGAKETQYF.

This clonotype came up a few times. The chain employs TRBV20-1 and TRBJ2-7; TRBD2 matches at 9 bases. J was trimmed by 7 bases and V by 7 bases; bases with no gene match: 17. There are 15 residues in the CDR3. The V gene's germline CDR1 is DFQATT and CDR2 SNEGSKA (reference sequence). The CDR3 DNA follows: TGCAGTGTTACGAGAGGGGCTAGCGGGGCAGGGGAGCAGTACTTC. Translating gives CSVTRGASGAGEQYF.

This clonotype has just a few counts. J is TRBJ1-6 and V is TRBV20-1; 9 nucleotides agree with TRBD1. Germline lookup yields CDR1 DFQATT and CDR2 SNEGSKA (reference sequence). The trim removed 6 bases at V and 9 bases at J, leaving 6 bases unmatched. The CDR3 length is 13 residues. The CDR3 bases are TGCAGTGCCCGCGGGACAGGGAGTTCACCCCTCCACTTT. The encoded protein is CSARGTGSSPLHF.

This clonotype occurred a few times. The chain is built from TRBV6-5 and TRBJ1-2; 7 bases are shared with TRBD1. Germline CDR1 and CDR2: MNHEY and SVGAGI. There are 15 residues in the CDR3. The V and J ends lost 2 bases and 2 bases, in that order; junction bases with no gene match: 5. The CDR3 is CASSYGGQRNYGYTF. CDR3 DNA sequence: TGTGCCAGCAGTTACGGGGGACAGCGAAACTATGGCTACACCTTC.

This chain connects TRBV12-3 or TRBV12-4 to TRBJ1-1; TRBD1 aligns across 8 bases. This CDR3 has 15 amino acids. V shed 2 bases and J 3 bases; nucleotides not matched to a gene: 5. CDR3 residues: CASSLNNRGDTEAFF. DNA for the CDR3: TGTGCCAGCAGTTTAAACAACAGGGGGGACACTGAAGCTTTCTTT.

The CDR3 DNA is TGCAGTGCTAGATTAGGTGGGACAGCAATGGGGTACAATGAGCAGTTCTTC. Protein product: CSARLGGTAMGYNEQFF. The V and J genes are TRBV20-1 and TRBJ2-1, with 7 nucleotides matching TRBD1. J gave up 4 bases and V 2 bases, and 14 bases lay outside the gene matches. CDR3 length: 17 residues. Germline CDR1 and CDR2: DFQATT and SNEGSKA (reference sequence).

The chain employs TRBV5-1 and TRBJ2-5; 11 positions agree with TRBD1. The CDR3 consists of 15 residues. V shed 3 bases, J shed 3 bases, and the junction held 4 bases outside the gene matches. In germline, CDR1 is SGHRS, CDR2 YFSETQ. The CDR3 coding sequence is TGCGCCAGCAGCTCACGGACAGGGGGCGAAGAGACCCAGTACTTC. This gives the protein CASSSRTGGEETQYF.

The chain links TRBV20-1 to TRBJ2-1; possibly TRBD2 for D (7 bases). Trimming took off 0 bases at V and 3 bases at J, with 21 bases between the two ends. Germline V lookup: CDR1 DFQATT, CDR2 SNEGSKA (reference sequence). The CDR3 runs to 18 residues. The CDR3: CSARDLRGAGGLYNEQFF. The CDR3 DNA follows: TGCAGTGCTAGAGATCTACGAGGAGCCGGGGGGCTCTACAATGAGCAGTTCTTC.

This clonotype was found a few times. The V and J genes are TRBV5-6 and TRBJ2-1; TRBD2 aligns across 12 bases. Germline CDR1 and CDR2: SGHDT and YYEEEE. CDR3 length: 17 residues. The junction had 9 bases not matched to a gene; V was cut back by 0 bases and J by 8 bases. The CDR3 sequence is CASSLVVASGGAHEQFF. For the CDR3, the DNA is TGTGCCAGCAGCTTGGTGGTGGCTAGCGGGGGGGCACATGAGCAGTTCTTC.

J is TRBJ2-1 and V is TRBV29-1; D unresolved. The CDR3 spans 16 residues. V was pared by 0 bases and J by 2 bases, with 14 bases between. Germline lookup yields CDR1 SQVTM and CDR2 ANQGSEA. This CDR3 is CSVEDRLDSTYNEQFF. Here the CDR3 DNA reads TGCAGCGTTGAAGATCGGCTAGATAGCACCTACAATGAGCAGTTCTTC.

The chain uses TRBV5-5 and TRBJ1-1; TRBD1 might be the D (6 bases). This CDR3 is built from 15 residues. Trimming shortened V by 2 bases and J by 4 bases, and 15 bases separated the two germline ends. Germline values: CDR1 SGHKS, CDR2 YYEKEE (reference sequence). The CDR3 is CASSLMRGESTEAFF. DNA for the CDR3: TGTGCCAGCAGCTTAATGAGGGGGGAGAGCACTGAAGCTTTCTTT.

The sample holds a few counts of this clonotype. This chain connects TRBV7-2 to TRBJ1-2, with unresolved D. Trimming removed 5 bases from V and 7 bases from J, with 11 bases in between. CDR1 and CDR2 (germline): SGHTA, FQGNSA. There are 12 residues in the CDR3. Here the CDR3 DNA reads TGTGCCAGCAGCCAACTTCGGTCTGGCTACACCTTC. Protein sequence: CASSQLRSGYTF.

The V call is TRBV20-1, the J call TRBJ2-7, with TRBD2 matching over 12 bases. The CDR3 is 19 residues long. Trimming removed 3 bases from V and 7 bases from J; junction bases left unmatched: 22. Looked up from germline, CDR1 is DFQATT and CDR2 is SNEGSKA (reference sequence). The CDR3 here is CSASGQMGSRLAGVEEQYF. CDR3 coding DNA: TGCAGTGCTAGTGGCCAAATGGGAAGCAGACTAGCGGGGGTGGAAGAGCAGTACTTC.

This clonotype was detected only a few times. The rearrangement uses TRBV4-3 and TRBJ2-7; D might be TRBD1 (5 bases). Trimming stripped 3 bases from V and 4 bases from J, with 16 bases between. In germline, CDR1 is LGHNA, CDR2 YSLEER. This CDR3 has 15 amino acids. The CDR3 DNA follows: TGCGCCAGCAGCCAGGCACCGTCGACAGATTACGAGCAGTACTTC. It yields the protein CASSQAPSTDYEQYF.

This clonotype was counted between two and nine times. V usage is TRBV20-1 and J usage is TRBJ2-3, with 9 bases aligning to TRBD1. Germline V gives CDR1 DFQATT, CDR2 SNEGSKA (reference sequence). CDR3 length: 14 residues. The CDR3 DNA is TGCAGCGCATGGAGGGACAGGGCGTCAGATACGCAGTATTTT. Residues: CSAWRDRASDTQYF.

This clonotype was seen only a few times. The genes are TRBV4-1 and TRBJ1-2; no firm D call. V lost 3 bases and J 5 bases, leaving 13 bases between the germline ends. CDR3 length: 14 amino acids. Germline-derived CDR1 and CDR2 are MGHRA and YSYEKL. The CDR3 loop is CASSHFTVPYGYTF. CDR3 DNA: TGCGCCAGCAGCCATTTTACAGTCCCTTATGGCTACACCTTC.